Sequencing of this TCR beta chain was carried out in a study of T cell responses to AZD1222 COVID-19 vaccine. Data came from immunoSEQ multiplex PCR; TCRdb stores just in-frame clones and leaves some out. This sample has 65,000 to 75,000 clones; more than 75% occur once, and the top ten carry 4.8%. V lost 8 bases and J 5 bases, leaving 28 bases between the germline ends. CDR1 and CDR2 (germline): MNHEY, SMNVEV (reference sequence). CDR3 length: 17 residues. This clone was picked up a small number of times. Its cognate antigen is unknown. General observations from the study: Of the AZD1222 recipients, only 5 or 6 were seropositive at baseline. There were mostly white British donors and more females than males, and clonal diversity was possibly underestimated. Unmutated variant regions are reportedly the target of nearly half of TCRs that are spike-specific.

The sequence was obtained from an adult who received the MenACWY meningococcal vaccine as a control. Here the sequenced sample was peripheral blood, taken 28 days after the second dose of the MenACWY control vaccine. The chain uses TRBV27 and TRBJ2-7; D may be TRBD1 or TRBD2 (5 bases each). The CDR3 spells CASGPEPPGTKRHEQYF. The CDR3 nucleotides are TGTGCCAGCGGACCTGAACCTCCCGGGACGAAACGCCACGAGCAGTACTTC.